These 5 T cell receptor beta chains were all obtained from the same sample, sequenced in a study of blood T cell repertoires in COVID-19. Data came from immunoSEQ multiplex PCR; TCRdb stores just in-frame clones and leaves some out. The sample includes about 39,000 clones, approximately 91% of them seen just once. Sample: peripheral blood. The receptor source for this set is a man in his fifties or sixties with active COVID-19.

The chain joins TRBV3-1 (or the pseudogene TRBV3-2) to TRBJ1-2, with 7 bases that match TRBD1. The length of the CDR3 is 14 residues. With 4 bases clipped from V and 5 bases from J, the junction kept 7 bases outside the gene matches. Germline CDR1 reads LGHDT; CDR2 reads YNNKEL (reference sequence). DNA of the CDR3: TGTGCCAGCAGCCCAAGACAGGGTAGGTATGGCTACACCTTC. Translated, it gives CASSPRQGRYGYTF.

The CDR3 sequence: CASSSGETQYF. CDR3 coding DNA: TGTGCCAGCAGCTCCGGGGAGACCCAGTACTTC. The chain combines TRBV2 with TRBJ2-5; D is undetermined. CDR1 SNHLY and CDR2 FYNNEI come from the germline V gene. V lost 6 bases and J lost 5, with 7 bases in between. The CDR3 spans 11 residues.

The chain recombines TRBV18 with TRBJ2-3; 7 bases agree with TRBD2. With 3 bases clipped from V and 2 bases from J, the junction kept 5 bases outside the gene matches. The CDR3 covers 15 residues. Germline V gives CDR1 KGHSH, CDR2 LQKENI. DNA of the CDR3: TGTGCCAGCTCACCCCTAGCGGAGCTCACAGATACGCAGTATTTT. Translating gives CASSPLAELTDTQYF. Filled out from reference TRBV18 and TRBJ2-3, the complete variable domain reads NAGVMQNPRHLVRRRGQEARLRCSPMKGHSHVYWYRQLPEEGLKFMVYLQKENIIDESGMPKERFSAEFPKEGPSILRIQQVVRGDSAAYFCASSPLAELTDTQYFGPGTRLTVL.

The rearrangement links TRBV5-4 to TRBJ2-1, with TRBD2 matching over 11 bases. After removal of 4 bases from V and 4 bases from J, the junction contained 10 bases not matched to a gene. Germline V gene data show CDR1 as SGHNT and CDR2 as YYREEE (reference sequence). The CDR3 runs to 17 residues. CDR3 protein: CASSQRILAGGYNEQFF. DNA for the CDR3: TGTGCCAGCAGCCAAAGAATTCTAGCGGGGGGATACAATGAGCAGTTCTTC.

The genes are TRBV7-8 and TRBJ1-5; TRBD1 might be the D (6 bases). With 8 bases removed from V and 5 bases from J, the gap between germline ends came to 13 bases. Germline-derived CDR1 and CDR2 are SGHVS and FQNEAQ. The CDR3 covers 13 residues. CDR3 bases: TGTGCCAGCGGGGGCAGCAATTATCAGCCCCAGCATTTT. Protein sequence: CASGGSNYQPQHF.